This T cell receptor (beta chain) was captured by sequencing in a study of T cell clonality in common variable immunodeficiency. Profiled with immunoSEQ multiplex PCR; TCRdb holds only in-frame clones, not every one. This repertoire holds some 26,000 clones, and none appear only once. Findings of the study overall: Common variable immunodeficiency TCR beta sequences reportedly had fewer deletions and N-nucleotide insertions.

There are many counts of this clone. Its specificity is not known. The sequence was obtained from a human donor with common variable immunodeficiency. Sequences were obtained from peripheral blood mononuclear cells.

CDR3 amino acids: CASSTRLAGATDTQYF. Partial CDR3 DNA: TGTGCCAGCAGCACAAGACTAGCGGGAGCCACAGATACG. The chain recombines TRBV7-6 with TRBJ2-3, with TRBD2 matching over 12 bases. The CDR3 end lies 3 residues beyond the end of the read and is filled in from the germline J gene. Germline V gene sequence: CDR1 SGHVS, CDR2 FNYEAQ. The length of the CDR3 is 16 residues. V gave up 5 bases and J gave up 2 bases; unmatched junction bases: 5.